These 5 T cell receptor beta chains came from one sample sequenced in a study of T-cell memory formation after mild COVID-19. TCRdb passed the 5' RACE reads through MiXCR, listing each CDR3 protein once. The sample records 390,000 or so distinct CDR3 sequences, roughly 15% being singletons. The source material was PBMCs or a T cell subset sorted from them (not recorded which). The receptor set was obtained from a man aged 18 to 29 who had mild COVID-19 (a few samples of this study predate the infection). Cell type and time point are not known.

As DNA, the CDR3 is TGCGCCAGCACCCCGACAGGGGGGCAGCCCCAGCATTTT. Its translation is CASTPTGGQPQHF. The rearrangement links TRBV5-1 to TRBJ1-5; 9 positions match TRBD1. Germline CDR1 SGHRS, CDR2 YFSETQ. The CDR3 consists of 13 residues. Trimming at V came to 6 bases and at J to 7 bases, leaving 5 bases not matched to a gene.

This chain links TRBV5-6 with TRBJ1-1, with D unclear. Between the trimmed V and J ends, which lost 5 bases and 11 bases, there was a span of 19 bases. Germline V gene data show CDR1 as SGHDT and CDR2 as YYEEEE. The CDR3 sequence is 13 residues long. This CDR3 is CASSQNFAGGAFF. The CDR3 nucleotides are TGTGCCAGCAGTCAAAACTTCGCAGGCGGGGCTTTCTTT.

Worth noting for this clonotype: One junction end disagrees with the germline gene, perhaps due to a read error. J is TRBJ2-2 and V is TRBV12-3 or TRBV12-4; a possible D gene is TRBD2 (5 bases). The CDR3 is 14 residues long. The chain's CDR3 is CASSFVGNPGELFF. In DNA form, the CDR3 reads TGTGCCAGCAGTTTCGTCGGGAACCCCGGGGAGCTGTTTTTT.

Points on this clonotype: This may come from a read error, since a much larger clone is one base off. The chain couples TRBV7-2 to TRBJ1-2, with TRBD1 matching over 9 bases. V lost 6 bases to trimming and J lost 6 bases; unmatched junction nucleotides: 20. Germline V gives CDR1 SGHTA, CDR2 FQGNSA. This CDR3 region has 18 residues. In nucleotides, the CDR3 is TGTGCCAGCAGATCCCGCGGGGGGCCGGGACAGGGACTCCATGGCTACACCTTC. Translating gives CASRSRGGPGQGLHGYTF.

The V and J genes are TRBV24-1 and TRBJ1-5, with D tentatively TRBD1 (5 bases). The CDR3 is made up of 15 amino acids. Trimming took 4 bases from V and 5 from J, leaving 14 bases between them. Germline V gene lookup returns CDR1 KGHDR and CDR2 SFDVKD. The DNA for the CDR3 is TGTGCCACCAGTGACCCCGGGACTCCAGATCAGCCCCAGCATTTT. Encoded protein: CATSDPGTPDQPQHF.